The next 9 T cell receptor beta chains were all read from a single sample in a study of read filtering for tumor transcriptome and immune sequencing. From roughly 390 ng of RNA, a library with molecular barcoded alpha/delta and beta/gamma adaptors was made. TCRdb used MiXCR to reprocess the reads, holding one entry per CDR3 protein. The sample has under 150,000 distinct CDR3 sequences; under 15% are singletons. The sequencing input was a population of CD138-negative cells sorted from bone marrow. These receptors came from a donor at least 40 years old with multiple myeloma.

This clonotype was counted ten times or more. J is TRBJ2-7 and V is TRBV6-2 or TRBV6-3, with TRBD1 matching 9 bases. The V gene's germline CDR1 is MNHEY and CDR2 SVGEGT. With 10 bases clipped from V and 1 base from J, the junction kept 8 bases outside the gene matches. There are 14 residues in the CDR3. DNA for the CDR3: TGTGCCACACTTCGACAGGGGGGGTCCTACGAGCAGTACTTC. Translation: CATLRQGGSYEQYF.

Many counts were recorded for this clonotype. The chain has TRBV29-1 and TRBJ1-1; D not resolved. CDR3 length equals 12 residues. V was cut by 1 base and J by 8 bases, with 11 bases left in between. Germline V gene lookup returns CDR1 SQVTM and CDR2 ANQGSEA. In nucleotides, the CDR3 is TGCAGCGTTGAAGGTGTAACACTCGAAGCTTTCTTT. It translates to CSVEGVTLEAFF.

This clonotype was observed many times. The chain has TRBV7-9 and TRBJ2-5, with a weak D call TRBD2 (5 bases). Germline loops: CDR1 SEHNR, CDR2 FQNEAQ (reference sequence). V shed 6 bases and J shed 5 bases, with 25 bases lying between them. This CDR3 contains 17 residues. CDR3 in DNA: TGTGCCAGCAGGAATACACGCTCAAACACCGTAGCGGAGACCCAGTACTTC. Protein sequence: CASRNTRSNTVAETQYF.

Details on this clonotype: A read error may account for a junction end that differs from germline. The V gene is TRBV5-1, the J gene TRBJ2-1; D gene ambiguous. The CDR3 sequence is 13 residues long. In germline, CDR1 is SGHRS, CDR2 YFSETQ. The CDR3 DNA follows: TGCGCCAGCAGCTTGGCAGGTTACAATGAGCAGTCCTTC. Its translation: CASSLAGYNEQSF.

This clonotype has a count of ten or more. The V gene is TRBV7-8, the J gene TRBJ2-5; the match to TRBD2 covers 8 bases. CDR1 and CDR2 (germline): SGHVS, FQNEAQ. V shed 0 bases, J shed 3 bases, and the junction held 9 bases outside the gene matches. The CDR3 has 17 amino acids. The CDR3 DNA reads TGTGCCAGCAGCTTAGCGAGAGCGGGAGAAGGGGAAGAGACCCAGTACTTC. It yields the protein CASSLARAGEGEETQYF.

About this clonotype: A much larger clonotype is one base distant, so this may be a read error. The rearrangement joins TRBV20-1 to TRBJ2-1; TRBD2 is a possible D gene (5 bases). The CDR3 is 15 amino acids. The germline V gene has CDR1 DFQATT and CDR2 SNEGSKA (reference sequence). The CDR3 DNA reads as TGCGGTGCTAGACCCTGGGTGGGAGTATACAATGAGCAGTTCTTC. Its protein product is CGARPWVGVYNEQFF.

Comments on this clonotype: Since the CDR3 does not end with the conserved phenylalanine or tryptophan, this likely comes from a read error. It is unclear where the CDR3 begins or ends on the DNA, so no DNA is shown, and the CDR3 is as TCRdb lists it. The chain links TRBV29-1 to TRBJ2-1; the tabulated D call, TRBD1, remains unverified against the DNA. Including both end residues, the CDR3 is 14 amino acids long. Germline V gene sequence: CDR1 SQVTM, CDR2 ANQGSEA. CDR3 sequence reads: CSVEGGHRLNEQLL.

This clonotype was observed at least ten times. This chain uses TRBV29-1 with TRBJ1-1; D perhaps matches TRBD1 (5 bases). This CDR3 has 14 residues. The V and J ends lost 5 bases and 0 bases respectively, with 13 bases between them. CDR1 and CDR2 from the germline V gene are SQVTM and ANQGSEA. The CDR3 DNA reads TGCAGCGTTTCGACAGACCTAGTGAACACTGAAGCTTTCTTT. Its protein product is CSVSTDLVNTEAFF.

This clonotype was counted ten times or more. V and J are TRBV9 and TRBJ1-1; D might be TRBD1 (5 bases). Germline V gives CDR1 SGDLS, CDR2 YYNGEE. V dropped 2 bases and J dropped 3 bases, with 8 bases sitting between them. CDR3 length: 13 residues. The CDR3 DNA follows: TGTGCCAGCAGCGTCGGGGGATACACTGAAGCTTTCTTT. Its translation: CASSVGGYTEAFF.